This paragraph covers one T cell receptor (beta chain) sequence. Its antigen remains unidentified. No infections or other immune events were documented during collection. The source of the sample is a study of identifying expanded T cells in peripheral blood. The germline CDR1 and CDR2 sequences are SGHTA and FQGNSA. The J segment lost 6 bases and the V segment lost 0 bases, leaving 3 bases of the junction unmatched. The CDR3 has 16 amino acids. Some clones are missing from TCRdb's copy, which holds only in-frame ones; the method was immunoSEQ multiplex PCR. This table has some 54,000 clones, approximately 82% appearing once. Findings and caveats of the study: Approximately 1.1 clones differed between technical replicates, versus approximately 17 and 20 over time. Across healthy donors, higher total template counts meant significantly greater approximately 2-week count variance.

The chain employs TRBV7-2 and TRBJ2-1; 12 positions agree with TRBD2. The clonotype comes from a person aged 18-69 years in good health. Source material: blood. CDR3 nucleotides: TGTGCCAGCAGCTTAGCGCTAGCGGGAGGGACCAATGAGCAGTTCTTC. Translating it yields CASSLALAGGTNEQFF.